This T cell receptor (beta chain) was observed in a study of technical replicates of blood from a handful of donors. Germline V gene lookup returns CDR1 SQVTM and CDR2 ANQGSEA. This CDR3 comprises 15 residues. The ends lost 6 bases at V and 6 bases at J; junction bases unmatched: 11. Sequencing was performed with immunoSEQ multiplex PCR; in TCRdb, only in-frame clones are kept and a portion is missing. This table has roughly 80,000 clones, 91% appearing once. This TCR derives from a human donor in good health. The sequencing input was T cells isolated from PBMCs. V usage is TRBV29-1 and J usage is TRBJ2-3; TRBD2 aligns across 11 bases. The CDR3 nucleotides read TGCAGCGTGGGAAGTAGCGGGGGGGCGGGGGATACGCAGTATTTT. Residues: CSVGSSGGAGDTQYF.